Each of the 8 T cell receptor beta chains below was sequenced from the same sample in a study of blood T cell repertoires in COVID-19. The repertoire was sequenced with immunoSEQ multiplex PCR; TCRdb's copy has only in-frame clones and lacks some. Here the sample spans about 74,000 clones, roughly 90% being singletons. Sequencing was carried out using peripheral blood. All receptors come from a woman aged 55-69 years with active COVID-19.

V is TRBV3-1 (or the pseudogene TRBV3-2) and J is TRBJ1-2; 9 bases match TRBD1. V dropped 6 bases and J dropped 8; count of bases not matched to a gene: 7. The CDR3 loop spans 13 amino acids. Germline assignment: CDR1 LGHDT and CDR2 YNNKEL (reference sequence). The CDR3 DNA follows: TGTGCCAGCAGACCTCGGGGACAGGGCGGCTACACCTTC. Its protein product is CASRPRGQGGYTF.

V and J are TRBV18 and TRBJ2-5, with D maybe TRBD2 (6 bases). Trimming removed 3 bases at V and 6 bases at J, with 17 bases between. This CDR3 region has 15 residues. Looked up from germline, CDR1 is KGHSH and CDR2 is LQKENI. CDR3 DNA: TGTGCCAGCTCACCCTTGGAGGGATTAATAAAGACCCAGTACTTC. Encoded protein: CASSPLEGLIKTQYF.

The rearrangement links TRBV14 to TRBJ1-6, with 11 bases matching TRBD1. Trimming at V came to 3 bases and at J to 0 bases, leaving 4 bases not matched to a gene. The CDR3 covers 18 residues. The V gene's germline CDR1 is SGHDN and CDR2 FVKESK. The CDR3 reads CASSQRTGGSSYNSPLHF. CDR3 coding DNA: TGTGCCAGCAGCCAGCGGACAGGGGGCAGCTCCTATAATTCACCCCTCCACTTT.

The chain carries TRBV18 and TRBJ2-3; 9 nucleotides match TRBD2. Germline V lookup: CDR1 KGHSH, CDR2 LQKENI. CDR3 size: 19 residues. The trim removed 2 bases at V and 4 bases at J, leaving 16 bases unmatched. CDR3 sequence reads: CASSPEWDRLAEPPDTQYF. CDR3 coding DNA: TGTGCCAGCTCACCAGAATGGGATAGACTAGCGGAACCCCCAGATACGCAGTATTTT.

V and J are TRBV7-2 and TRBJ2-1; D remains unclear. Germline V gives CDR1 SGHTA, CDR2 FQGNSA. V was pared by 7 bases and J by 7 bases, with 17 bases between. This CDR3 is built from 14 residues. CDR3: CASTPRVQRNEQFF. Written as DNA, the CDR3 is TGTGCCAGCACCCCCCGGGTCCAGAGGAATGAGCAGTTCTTC.

The chain links TRBV5-1 to TRBJ2-7; D perhaps matches TRBD1 (5 bases). Germline values: CDR1 SGHRS, CDR2 YFSETQ. The CDR3 totals 17 residues. Trimming left V 2 bases short and J 2 bases short, with 20 bases between. The CDR3 sequence is CASSFTVVQGRTYEQYF. Here the CDR3 DNA reads TGCGCCAGCAGCTTCACCGTCGTTCAGGGTCGAACCTACGAGCAGTACTTC.

This clone occurred a few times. The rearrangement joins TRBV27 to TRBJ1-2; the D is unclear. V lost 6 bases and J 8 bases, leaving 16 bases between the germline ends. The CDR3 is 13 amino acids. Per the germline V gene, CDR1 is MNHEY and CDR2 is SMNVEV (reference sequence). CDR3 region: CASSRSVRWGYTF. CDR3 DNA: TGTGCCAGCAGCCGATCGGTCCGTTGGGGCTACACCTTC.

This chain uses TRBV18 with TRBJ1-2, with no clear D. Deletions cut 3 bases from V and 7 bases from J, with 15 bases between. Germline V CDR1 and CDR2: KGHSH, LQKENI. This CDR3 spans 14 amino acids. The CDR3 bases are TGTGCCAGCTCACCTGATACCGGGGTCTCTGGCTACACCTTC. This encodes CASSPDTGVSGYTF. Full variable domain (remainder filled in from reference TRBV18 and TRBJ1-2): NAGVMQNPRHLVRRRGQEARLRCSPMKGHSHVYWYRQLPEEGLKFMVYLQKENIIDESGMPKERFSAEFPKEGPSILRIQQVVRGDSAAYFCASSPDTGVSGYTFGSGTRLTVV.